A single sample gave rise to the 15 T cell receptor beta chains below, sequenced in a study of shared clonotypes between healthy human individuals. The table came from immunoSEQ multiplex PCR; TCRdb's copy has only in-frame clones and leaves some out. Among over a million clones listed, approximately 96% were seen once. Sequenced sample: naive CD4+ T cells sorted from blood. Specified subset: CD45RA+ positively selected. All receptors come from a man younger than 45 in good health.

The CDR3: CASSPARDRVLLTNEQFF. As DNA, the CDR3 is TGTGCCAGCAGCCCCGCCCGGGACAGGGTTTTACTTACCAATGAGCAGTTCTTC. The chain recombines TRBV11-2 with TRBJ2-1, with 9 bases aligning to TRBD1. The CDR3 is made up of 18 amino acids. The J segment lost 6 bases and the V segment lost 5 bases, leaving 17 bases of the junction unmatched. CDR1 SGHAT and CDR2 FQNNGV come from the germline V gene.

V usage is TRBV6-1 and J usage is TRBJ2-4; no clear D. CDR1 MNHNS and CDR2 SASEGT come from the germline V gene. The ends were cut back, 3 bases at V and 6 bases at J, with 12 bases in the middle. CDR3 length: 14 amino acids. The CDR3 protein is CASSEDVFGNIQYF. The CDR3 region has the DNA TGTGCCAGCAGTGAGGACGTCTTCGGAAACATTCAGTACTTC.

This chain connects TRBV18 to TRBJ2-1; D is perhaps TRBD2 (5 bases). CDR1 and CDR2 from the germline V gene are KGHSH and LQKENI. The CDR3 runs to 17 residues. V gave up 4 bases and J gave up 1 base, with 17 bases separating them. The CDR3 is CASSREDPSISYNEQFF. The CDR3 bases are TGTGCCAGCTCACGAGAAGACCCTAGCATTTCCTACAATGAGCAGTTCTTC.

V usage is TRBV15 and J usage is TRBJ1-5; perhaps TRBD1 as D (5 bases). The CDR3 totals 16 residues. The germline gives CDR1 LNHNV, CDR2 YYDKDF (reference sequence). V dropped 0 bases and J dropped 3 bases, with 12 bases sitting between them. The CDR3 sequence: CATSRDRGGANQPQHF. The CDR3 DNA reads as TGTGCCACCAGCAGAGATCGGGGGGGAGCCAATCAGCCCCAGCATTTT.

V usage is TRBV15 and J usage is TRBJ1-2; no definite D call. Germline CDR1 is LNHNV and CDR2 is YYDKDF (reference sequence). There are 14 residues in the CDR3. V shed 3 bases and J shed 2 bases, with 10 bases lying between them. In DNA form, the CDR3 reads TGTGCCACCAGCAGGTTAGCAGAAAACTATGGCTACACCTTC. Translating gives CATSRLAENYGYTF.

The rearrangement links TRBV28 to TRBJ1-2; a possible D gene is TRBD1 (6 bases). The germline V gene encodes CDR1 MDHEN and CDR2 SYDVKM. The CDR3 contains 11 residues. The V and J ends lost 4 bases and 7 bases respectively, with 7 bases between them. CDR3 sequence reads: CASSWGAGYTF. CDR3 nucleotide sequence: TGTGCCAGCAGTTGGGGGGCTGGCTACACCTTC.

The chain is built from TRBV2 and TRBJ2-1, with D perhaps TRBD2 (6 bases). V lost 8 bases and J lost 0, with 8 bases in between. There are 13 residues in the CDR3. The germline V gene has CDR1 SNHLY and CDR2 FYNNEI. The CDR3 loop reads CASGTYSYNEQFF. CDR3 coding DNA: TGTGCCAGCGGGACTTACTCCTACAATGAGCAGTTCTTC.

The chain couples TRBV11-1 to TRBJ2-5; unclear D gene. The CDR3 is made up of 14 amino acids. Trimming left V 5 bases short and J 4 bases short, with 14 bases between. Germline loops: CDR1 SGHAT, CDR2 FQDESV (reference sequence). Here the CDR3 DNA reads TGTGCCAGCAGCCCGACTTTGCGGCGAGAGACCCAGTACTTC. Translating it yields CASSPTLRRETQYF.

This rearrangement joins TRBV11-3 to TRBJ2-2; D might be TRBD2 (6 bases). In germline, CDR1 is SGHNT, CDR2 YENEEA. Deletions cut 5 bases from V and 3 bases from J, with 16 bases between. The CDR3 consists of 16 residues. This chain's CDR3 is CASSTNRETHTGELFF. The CDR3 DNA reads TGTGCCAGCAGCACAAACCGGGAGACACACACCGGGGAGCTGTTTTTT.

The gene calls are TRBV15 and TRBJ2-6; D ambiguous. Germline assignment: CDR1 LNHNV and CDR2 YYDKDF (reference sequence). The CDR3 is 16 amino acids. Trimming took 1 base from V and 0 from J, leaving 7 bases between them. CDR3 nucleotide sequence: TGTGCCACCAGCAGAGCCGTGAGCTCTGGGGCCAACGTCCTGACTTTC. This encodes CATSRAVSSGANVLTF.

The chain employs TRBV6-1 and TRBJ2-1; D may match TRBD1 or TRBD2 (5 bases each). This CDR3 has 19 residues. V lost 3 bases to trimming and J lost 5 bases, with 26 bases between them. Germline V lookup: CDR1 MNHNS, CDR2 SASEGT. The CDR3 loop reads CASSDVLKGWGREDNEQFF. The CDR3 nucleotides are TGTGCCAGCAGTGACGTGTTGAAGGGTTGGGGACGGGAAGACAATGAGCAGTTCTTC.

The J gene is TRBJ1-5, the V gene TRBV27; D not certain. Germline-derived CDR1 and CDR2 are MNHEY and SMNVEV (reference sequence). The CDR3 consists of 15 residues. V lost 1 base and J lost 0, with 7 bases in between. The CDR3 sequence: CASSLFPYSNQPQHF. In nucleotides, the CDR3 is TGTGCCAGCAGTTTATTCCCTTATAGCAATCAGCCCCAGCATTTT.

This chain uses TRBV5-4 with TRBJ2-7; 12 nucleotides align to TRBD2. Germline values: CDR1 SGHNT, CDR2 YYREEE (reference sequence). V was pared by 4 bases and J by 7 bases, with 18 bases of the junction left unmatched. The CDR3 is 18 residues long. The CDR3 sequence is CASSLDGLAGTPTTEQYF. CDR3 coding DNA: TGTGCCAGCAGCCTTGATGGACTAGCGGGAACCCCCACTACGGAGCAGTACTTC.

This clone was seen just once. The chain has TRBV19 and TRBJ1-2, with D maybe TRBD1 (5 bases). The CDR3 runs 14 residues. The germline gives CDR1 LNHDA, CDR2 SQIVND (reference sequence). Trimming took off 4 bases at V and 5 bases at J, with 14 bases between the two ends. The CDR3 DNA sequence: TGTGCCAGTAGTAGTACAGGAAATTCTTATGGCTACACCTTC. Translating it yields CASSSTGNSYGYTF.

The chain uses TRBV29-1 and TRBJ2-7, with 10 positions matching TRBD1. Germline CDR1 is SQVTM and CDR2 is ANQGSEA. V was clipped by 7 bases and J by 3 bases; unmatched bases: 3. CDR3 length equals 12 residues. DNA for the CDR3: TGCAGCGCCAGGACAGGGGGCTACGAGCAGTACTTC. It is translated as CSARTGGYEQYF.